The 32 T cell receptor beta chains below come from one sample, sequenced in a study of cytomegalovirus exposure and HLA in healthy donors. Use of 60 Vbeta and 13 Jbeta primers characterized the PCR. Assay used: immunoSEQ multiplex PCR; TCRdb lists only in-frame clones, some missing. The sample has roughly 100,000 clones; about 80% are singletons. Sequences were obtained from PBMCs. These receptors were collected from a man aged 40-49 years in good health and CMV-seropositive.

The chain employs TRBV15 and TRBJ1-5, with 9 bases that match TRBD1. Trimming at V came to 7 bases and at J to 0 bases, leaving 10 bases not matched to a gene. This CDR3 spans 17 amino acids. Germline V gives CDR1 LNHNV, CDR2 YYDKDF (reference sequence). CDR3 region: CATKGIWTGDSNQPQHF. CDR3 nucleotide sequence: TGTGCCACCAAGGGAATCTGGACAGGGGATAGCAATCAGCCCCAGCATTTT.

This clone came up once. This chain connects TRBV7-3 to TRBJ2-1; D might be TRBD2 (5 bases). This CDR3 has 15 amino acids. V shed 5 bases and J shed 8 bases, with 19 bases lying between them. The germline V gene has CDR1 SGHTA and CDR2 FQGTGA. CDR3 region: CASSPSSLMDDEQFF. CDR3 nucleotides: TGTGCCAGCAGCCCTAGCAGCCTTATGGACGATGAGCAGTTCTTC.

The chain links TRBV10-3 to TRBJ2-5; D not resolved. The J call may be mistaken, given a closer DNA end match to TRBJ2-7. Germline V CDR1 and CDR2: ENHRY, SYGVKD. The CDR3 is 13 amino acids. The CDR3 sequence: CAISEAKIYEQYF. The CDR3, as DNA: TGTGCCATCAGTGAGGCCAAAATCTACGAGCAGTACTTC.

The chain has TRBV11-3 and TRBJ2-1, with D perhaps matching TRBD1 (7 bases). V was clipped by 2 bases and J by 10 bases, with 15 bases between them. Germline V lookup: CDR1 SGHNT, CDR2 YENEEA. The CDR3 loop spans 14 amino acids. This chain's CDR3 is CASSLISQGGEQFF. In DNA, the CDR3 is TGTGCCAGCAGCTTAATTTCCCAGGGGGGAGAGCAGTTCTTC. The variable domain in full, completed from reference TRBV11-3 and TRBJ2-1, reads EAGVVQSPRYKIIEKKQPVAFWCNPISGHNTLYWYLQNLGQGPELLIRYENEEAVDDSQLPKDRFSAERLKGVDSTLKIQPAELGDSAVYLCASSLISQGGEQFFGPGTRLTVL.

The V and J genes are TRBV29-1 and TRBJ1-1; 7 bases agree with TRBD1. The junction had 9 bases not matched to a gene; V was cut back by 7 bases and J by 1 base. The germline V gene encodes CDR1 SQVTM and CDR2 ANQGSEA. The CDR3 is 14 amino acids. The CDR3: CSARRGQQNTEAFF. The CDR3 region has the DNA TGCAGCGCCCGGAGGGGGCAGCAGAACACTGAAGCTTTCTTT.

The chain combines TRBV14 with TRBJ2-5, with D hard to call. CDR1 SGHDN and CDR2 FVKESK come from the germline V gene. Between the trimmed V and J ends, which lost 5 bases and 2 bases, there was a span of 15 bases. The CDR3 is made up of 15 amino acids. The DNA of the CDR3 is TGTGCCAGCAGCTCAGTAGGTTCGAGGCAAGAGACCCAGTACTTC. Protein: CASSSVGSRQETQYF.

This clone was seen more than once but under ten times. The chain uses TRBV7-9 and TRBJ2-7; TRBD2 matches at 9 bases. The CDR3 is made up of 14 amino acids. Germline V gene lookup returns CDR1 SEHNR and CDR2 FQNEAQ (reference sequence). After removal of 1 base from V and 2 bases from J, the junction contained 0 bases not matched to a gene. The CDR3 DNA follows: TGTGCCAGCAGCTTAGGCGGGGGGGCCTACGAGCAGTACTTC. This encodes CASSLGGGAYEQYF.

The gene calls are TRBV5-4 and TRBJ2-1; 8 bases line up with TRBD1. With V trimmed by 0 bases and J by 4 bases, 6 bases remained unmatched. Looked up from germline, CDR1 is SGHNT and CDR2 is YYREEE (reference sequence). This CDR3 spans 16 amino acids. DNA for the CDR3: TGTGCCAGCAGCTTGGTCGCAGGGGGCTGGTACAATGAGCAGTTCTTC. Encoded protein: CASSLVAGGWYNEQFF.

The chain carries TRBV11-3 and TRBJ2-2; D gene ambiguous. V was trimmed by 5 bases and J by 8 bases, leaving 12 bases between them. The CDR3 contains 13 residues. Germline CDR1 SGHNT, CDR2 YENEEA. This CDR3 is CASSAIREGELFF. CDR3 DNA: TGTGCCAGCAGCGCCATTCGTGAGGGGGAGCTGTTTTTT.

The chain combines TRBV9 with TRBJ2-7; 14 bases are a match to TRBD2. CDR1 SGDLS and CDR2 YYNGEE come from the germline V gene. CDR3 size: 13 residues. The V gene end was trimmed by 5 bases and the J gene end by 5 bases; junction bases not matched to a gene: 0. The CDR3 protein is CASRGLAGDEQYF. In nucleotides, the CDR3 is TGTGCCAGCAGGGGACTAGCGGGAGACGAGCAGTACTTC. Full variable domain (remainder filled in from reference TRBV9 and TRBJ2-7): DSGVTQTPKHLITATGQRVTLRCSPRSGDLSVYWYQQSLDQGLQFLIQYYNGEERAKGNILERFSAQQFPDLHSELNLSSLELGDSALYFCASRGLAGDEQYFGPGTRLTVT.

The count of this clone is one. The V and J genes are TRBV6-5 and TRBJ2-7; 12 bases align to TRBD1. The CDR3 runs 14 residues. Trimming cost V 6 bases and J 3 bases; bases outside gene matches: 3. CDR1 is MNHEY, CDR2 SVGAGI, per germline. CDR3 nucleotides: TGTGCCAGCAGGGGGGACAGGGGGCGCTACGAGCAGTACTTC. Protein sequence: CASRGDRGRYEQYF.

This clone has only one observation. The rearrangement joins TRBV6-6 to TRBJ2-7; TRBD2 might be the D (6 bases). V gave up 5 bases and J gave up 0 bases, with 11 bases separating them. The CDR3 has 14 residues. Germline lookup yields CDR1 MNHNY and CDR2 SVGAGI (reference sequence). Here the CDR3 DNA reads TGTGCCAGCAGTCCCGGAGGGAGCTCCTACGAGCAGTACTTC. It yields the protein CASSPGGSSYEQYF.

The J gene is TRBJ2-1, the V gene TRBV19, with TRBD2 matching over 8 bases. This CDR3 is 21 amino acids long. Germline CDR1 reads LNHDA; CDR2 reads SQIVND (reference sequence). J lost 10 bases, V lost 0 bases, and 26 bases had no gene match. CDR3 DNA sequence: TGTGCCAGTAGTATAGAACTCCCGGGACGCGCAGCGGGAGCCGTCGTCTCCGAGCAGTTCTTC. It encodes CASSIELPGRAAGAVVSEQFF.

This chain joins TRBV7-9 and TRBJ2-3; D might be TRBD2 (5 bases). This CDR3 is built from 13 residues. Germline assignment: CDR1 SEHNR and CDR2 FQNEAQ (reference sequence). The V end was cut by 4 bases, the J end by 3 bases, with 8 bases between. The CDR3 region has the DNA TGTGCCAGCAGCTCCTTAGCGACAGATACGCAGTATTTT. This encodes CASSSLATDTQYF.

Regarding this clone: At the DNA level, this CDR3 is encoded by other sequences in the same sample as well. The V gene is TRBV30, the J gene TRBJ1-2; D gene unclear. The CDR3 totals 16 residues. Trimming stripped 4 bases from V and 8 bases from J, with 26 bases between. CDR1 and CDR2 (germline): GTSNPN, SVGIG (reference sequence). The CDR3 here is CAWTRNVDTSGRGYTF. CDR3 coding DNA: TGTGCCTGGACGCGCAATGTTGACACCAGCGGGCGAGGCTACACCTTC.

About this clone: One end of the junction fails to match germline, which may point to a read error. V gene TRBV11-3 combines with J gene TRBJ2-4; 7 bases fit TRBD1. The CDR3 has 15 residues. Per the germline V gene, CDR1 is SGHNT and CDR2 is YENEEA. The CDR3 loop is CASSPRTGTKNSQYF. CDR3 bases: TGTGCCAGCAGCCCCCGGACAGGTACCAAAAACAGTCAGTACTTC. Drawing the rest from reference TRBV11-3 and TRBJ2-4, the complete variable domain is EAGVVQSPRYKIIEKKQPVAFWCNPISGHNTLYWYLQNLGQGPELLIRYENEEAVDDSQLPKDRFSAERLKGVDSTLKIQPAELGDSAVYLCASSPRTGTKNSQYFGAGTRLSVL.

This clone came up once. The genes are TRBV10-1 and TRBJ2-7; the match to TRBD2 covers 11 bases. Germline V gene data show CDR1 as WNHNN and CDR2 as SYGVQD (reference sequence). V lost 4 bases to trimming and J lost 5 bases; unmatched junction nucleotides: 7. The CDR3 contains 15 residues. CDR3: CASSALAGGSNEQYF. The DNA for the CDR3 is TGCGCCAGCAGTGCGTTAGCGGGAGGGTCGAACGAGCAGTACTTC.

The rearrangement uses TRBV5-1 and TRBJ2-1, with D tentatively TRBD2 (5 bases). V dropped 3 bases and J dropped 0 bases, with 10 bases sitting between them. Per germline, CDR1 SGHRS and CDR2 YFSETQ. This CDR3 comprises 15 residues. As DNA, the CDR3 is TGCGCCAGCAGCTCTGGTGGGAGCTCCTACAATGAGCAGTTCTTC. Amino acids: CASSSGGSSYNEQFF.

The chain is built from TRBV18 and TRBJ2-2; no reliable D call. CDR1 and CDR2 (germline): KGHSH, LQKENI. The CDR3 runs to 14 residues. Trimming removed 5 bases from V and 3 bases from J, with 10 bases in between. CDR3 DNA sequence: TGTGCCAGCTCAGTCGGTCTGGACACCGGGGAGCTGTTTTTT. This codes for CASSVGLDTGELFF.

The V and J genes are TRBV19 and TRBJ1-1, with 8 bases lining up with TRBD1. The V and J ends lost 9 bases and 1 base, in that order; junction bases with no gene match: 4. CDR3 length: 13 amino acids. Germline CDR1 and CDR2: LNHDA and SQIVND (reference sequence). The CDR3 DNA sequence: TGTGCCAGCTCGGGACAGGCGAACACTGAAGCTTTCTTT. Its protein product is CASSGQANTEAFF.

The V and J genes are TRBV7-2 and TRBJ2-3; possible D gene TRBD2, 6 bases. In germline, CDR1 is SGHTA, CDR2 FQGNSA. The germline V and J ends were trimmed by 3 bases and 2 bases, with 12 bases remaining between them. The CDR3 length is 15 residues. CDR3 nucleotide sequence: TGTGCCAGCAGCTTGGAGGGATACCTCACAGATACGCAGTATTTT. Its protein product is CASSLEGYLTDTQYF.

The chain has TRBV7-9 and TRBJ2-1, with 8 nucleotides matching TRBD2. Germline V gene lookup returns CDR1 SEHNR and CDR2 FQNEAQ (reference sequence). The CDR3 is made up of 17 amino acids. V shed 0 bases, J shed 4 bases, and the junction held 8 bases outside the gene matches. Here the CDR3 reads CASSLARGLVEYNEQFF. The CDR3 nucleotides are TGTGCCAGCAGCTTAGCTCGGGGACTAGTGGAATACAATGAGCAGTTCTTC.

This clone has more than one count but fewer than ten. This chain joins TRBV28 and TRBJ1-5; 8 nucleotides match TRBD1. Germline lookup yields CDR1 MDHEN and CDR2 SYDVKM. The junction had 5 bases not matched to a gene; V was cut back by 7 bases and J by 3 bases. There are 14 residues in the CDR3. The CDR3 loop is CASNQQGVNQPQHF. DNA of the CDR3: TGTGCCAGCAATCAACAGGGGGTCAATCAGCCCCAGCATTTT. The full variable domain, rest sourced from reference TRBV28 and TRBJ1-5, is DVKVTQSSRYLVKRTGEKVFLECVQDMDHENMFWYRQDPGLGLRLIYFSYDVKMKEKGDIPEGYSVSREKKERFSLILESASTNQTSMYLCASNQQGVNQPQHFGDGTRLSIL.

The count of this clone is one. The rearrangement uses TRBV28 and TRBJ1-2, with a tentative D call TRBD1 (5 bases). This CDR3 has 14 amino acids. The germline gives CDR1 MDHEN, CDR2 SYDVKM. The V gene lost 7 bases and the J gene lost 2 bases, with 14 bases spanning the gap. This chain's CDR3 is CASTAGRGNYGYTF. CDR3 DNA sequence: TGTGCCAGCACGGCAGGGCGTGGGAACTATGGCTACACCTTC.

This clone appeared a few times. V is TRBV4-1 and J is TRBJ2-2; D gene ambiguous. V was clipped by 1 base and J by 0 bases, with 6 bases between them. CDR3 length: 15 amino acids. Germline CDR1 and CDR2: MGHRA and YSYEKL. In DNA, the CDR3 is TGCGCCAGCAGCCAAGTCAACACGAACACCGGGGAGCTGTTTTTT. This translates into CASSQVNTNTGELFF.

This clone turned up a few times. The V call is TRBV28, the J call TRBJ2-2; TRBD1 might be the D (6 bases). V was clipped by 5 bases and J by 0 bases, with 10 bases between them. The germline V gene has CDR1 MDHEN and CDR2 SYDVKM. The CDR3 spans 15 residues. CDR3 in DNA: TGTGCCAGCAGTGAGACAGGCCCGAACACCGGGGAGCTGTTTTTT. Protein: CASSETGPNTGELFF.

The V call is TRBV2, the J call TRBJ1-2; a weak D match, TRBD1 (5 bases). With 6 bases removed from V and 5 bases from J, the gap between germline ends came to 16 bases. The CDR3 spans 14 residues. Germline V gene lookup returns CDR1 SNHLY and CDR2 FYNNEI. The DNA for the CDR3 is TGTGCCAGCAGGGCCGACAGTATTGTTTATGGCTACACCTTC. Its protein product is CASRADSIVYGYTF. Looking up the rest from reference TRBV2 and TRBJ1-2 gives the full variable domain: EPEVTQTPSHQVTQMGQEVILRCVPISNHLYFYWYRQILGQKVEFLVSFYNNEISEKSEIFDDQFSVERPDGSNFTLKIRSTKLEDSAMYFCASRADSIVYGYTFGSGTRLTVV.

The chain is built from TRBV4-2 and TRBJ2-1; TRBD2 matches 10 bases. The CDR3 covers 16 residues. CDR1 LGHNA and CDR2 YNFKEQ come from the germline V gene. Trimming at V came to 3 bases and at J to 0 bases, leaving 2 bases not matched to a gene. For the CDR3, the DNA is TGTGCCAGCAGCCACATAGCGGGGGGCTCCTACAATGAGCAGTTCTTC. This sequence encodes CASSHIAGGSYNEQFF.

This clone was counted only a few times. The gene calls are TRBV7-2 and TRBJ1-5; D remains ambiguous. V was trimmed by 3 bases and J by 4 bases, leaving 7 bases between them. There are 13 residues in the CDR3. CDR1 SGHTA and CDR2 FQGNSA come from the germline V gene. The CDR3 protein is CASSFQENQPQHF. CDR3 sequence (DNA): TGTGCCAGCAGCTTCCAGGAAAATCAGCCCCAGCATTTT.

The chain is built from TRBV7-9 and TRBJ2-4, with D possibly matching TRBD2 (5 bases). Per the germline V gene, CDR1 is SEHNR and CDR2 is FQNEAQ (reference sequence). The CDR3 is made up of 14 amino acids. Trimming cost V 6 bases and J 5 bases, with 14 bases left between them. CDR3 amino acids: CASRPDTRENIQYF. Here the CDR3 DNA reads TGTGCCAGCAGACCTGACACTAGAGAAAACATTCAGTACTTC.

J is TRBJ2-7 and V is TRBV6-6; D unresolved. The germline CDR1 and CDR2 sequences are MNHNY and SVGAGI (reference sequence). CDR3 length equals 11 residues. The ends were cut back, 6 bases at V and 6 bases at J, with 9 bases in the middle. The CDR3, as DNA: TGTGCCAGCAGCCACAGTGGCGAGCAGTACTTC. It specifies CASSHSGEQYF.

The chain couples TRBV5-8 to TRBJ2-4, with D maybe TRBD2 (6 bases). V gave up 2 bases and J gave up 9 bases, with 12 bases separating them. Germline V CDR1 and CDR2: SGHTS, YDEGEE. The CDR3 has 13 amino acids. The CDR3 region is CASSFTGGSIQYF. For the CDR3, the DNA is TGTGCCAGCAGCTTTACCGGGGGAAGCATTCAGTACTTC.